The rows below give T cell receptor beta chains drawn from one sample of a study of post-analysis software for immune sequencing data. TCRdb reprocessed the PCR reads with MiXCR, giving one entry per CDR3 protein. The sample contains roughly 870,000 distinct CDR3 sequences, about 57% of which appear only once. Sequenced input: blood. These receptors were obtained from a girl between 5 and 17 years old with multiple sclerosis. CDR3s include the opening cysteine and the closing phenylalanine or tryptophan. The order of the fields is CDR3 length, clone size, J gene, V gene, D gene, CDR3 protein, CDR3 DNA. The D gene is left open where the match is weak. Part of the rows lack a size; the others show once, few, many or a class for expanded clones.

>14|NA|TRBJ2-7|TRBV29-1|NA
CSVARKGRSYEQYF
TGCAGCGTTGCACGGAAGGGACGGTCCTACGAGCAGTACTTC
>14|NA|TRBJ2-3|TRBV10-3|NA
CAGGGPRSTDTQYF
TGTGCCGGAGGGGGCCCCAGGAGCACAGATACGCAGTATTTT
>15|NA|TRBJ2-6|TRBV10-3|NA
CAISIQGPGANVLTF
TGTGCCATCAGTATACAGGGTCCTGGGGCCAACGTCCTGACTTTC
>14|NA|TRBJ2-5|TRBV9|TRBD1
CASSITGGWETQYF
TGTGCCAGCAGCATTACAGGGGGCTGGGAGACCCAGTACTTC
>16|NA|TRBJ2-1|TRBV7-8|NA
CASSLYQRGYYNEQFF
TGTGCCAGCAGCTTATACCAGAGGGGTTACTACAATGAGCAGTTCTTC
>13|NA|TRBJ2-1|TRBV5-1|NA
CATAVGGHNEQFF
TGCGCCACAGCAGTTGGGGGACACAATGAGCAGTTCTTC
>15|NA|TRBJ1-2|TRBV9|TRBD1
CASSVGDRGFYGYTF
TGTGCCAGCAGCGTAGGGGACAGGGGGTTTTATGGCTACACCTTC
>13|NA|TRBJ1-1|TRBV15|NA
CATSRAQNTEAFF
TGTGCCACCAGCAGAGCCCAGAACACTGAAGCTTTCTTT
>19|few|TRBJ2-1|TRBV12-3/TRBV12-4|TRBD2
CASSMGLAGRSAPYNEQFF
TGTGCCAGCAGTATGGGACTAGCGGGGCGATCAGCTCCCTACAATGAGCAGTTCTTC
>15|NA|TRBJ2-7|TRBV5-1|NA
CPSSWEQGLRYEQYF
TGCCCCAGCAGCTGGGAACAGGGTTTACGCTACGAGCAGTACTTC
>15|NA|TRBJ2-3|TRBV12-5|NA
CASGPPNPSTDTQYF
TGTGCTAGTGGTCCACCCAACCCGAGCACAGATACGCAGTATTTT
>14|NA|TRBJ1-5|TRBV28|NA
CASLTGYSNQPQHF
TGTGCCAGCCTAACGGGTTATAGCAATCAGCCCCAGCATTTT
>15|NA|TRBJ2-1|TRBV7-3|NA
CASSLRVSSVDEQFF
TGTGCCAGCAGCTTAAGGGTGTCTAGCGTGGATGAGCAGTTCTTC
>13|once|TRBJ2-1|TRBV6-1|NA
CASRLRGQETQFF
TGTGCCAGCAGGCTCAGAGGGCAAGAGACCCAGTTCTTC
>16|NA|TRBJ2-3|TRBV12-3/TRBV12-4|TRBD2
CASSFYTSGSGDTQYF
TGTGCCAGCAGTTTCTACACTAGCGGGAGCGGAGATACGCAGTATTTT
>13|NA|TRBJ2-5|TRBV6-1|NA
CASSEQGGGHQYF
TGTGCCAGCAGTGAACAAGGGGGGGGACACCAGTACTTC
>15|NA|TRBJ1-2|TRBV5-5|NA
CASSLAAPINYGYTF
TGTGCCAGCAGCTTGGCGGCCCCGATTAACTATGGCTACACCTTC
>14|few|TRBJ2-1|TRBV12-3/TRBV12-4|TRBD1
CASSLLRTGNEQFF
TGTGCCAGCAGTTTACTTCGGACAGGGAATGAGCAGTTCTTC
>15|few|TRBJ2-7|TRBV18|TRBD1
CASSPGTAQGYEQYF
TGTGCCAGCTCACCGGGGACAGCCCAGGGCTACGAGCAGTACTTC
>14|NA|TRBJ1-2|TRBV7-2|NA
CASSLQNIDYGYTF
TGTGCCAGCAGCTTACAAAACATAGACTATGGCTACACCTTC
>15|NA|TRBJ2-7|TRBV5-1|TRBD1
CASSLETGSFYEQYF
TGCGCCAGCAGCTTGGAGACAGGGAGTTTCTACGAGCAGTACTTC
>15|few|TRBJ2-5|TRBV7-9|TRBD2
CASNSPLAAQETQYF
TGTGCCAGCAACTCCCCCCTAGCGGCCCAAGAGACCCAGTACTTC
>16|once|TRBJ2-7|TRBV4-1|TRBD1
CASRLEGTGGSYEQYF
TGCGCCAGCAGGCTAGAGGGGACAGGTGGGTCCTACGAGCAGTACTTC
>15|few|TRBJ2-7|TRBV20-1|TRBD2
CSARDSTSGSYEQYF
TGCAGTGCTAGAGATTCGACTAGCGGTTCCTACGAGCAGTACTTC
>15|NA|TRBJ2-1|TRBV7-3|NA
CASSLSGTPGGEQFF
TGTGCCAGCAGCTTAAGTGGGACCCCGGGCGGTGAGCAGTTCTTC
>10|many|TRBJ2-7|TRBV29-1|NA
CSVREDEQYF
TGCAGCGTTCGGGAAGACGAGCAGTACTTC
>16|NA|TRBJ2-6|TRBV7-2|NA
CASTYKGGSGANVLTF
TGTGCCAGCACCTATAAAGGGGGCTCTGGGGCCAACGTCCTGACTTTC
>14|NA|TRBJ2-7|TRBV20-1|TRBD2
CSAQIRGGGYEQYF
TGCAGTGCTCAGATTCGGGGGGGTGGCTACGAGCAGTACTTC
>15|once|TRBJ2-5|TRBV18|NA
CASSPRGGHKETQYF
TGTGCCAGCTCTCCTAGGGGAGGACACAAAGAGACCCAGTACTTC
>14|NA|TRBJ2-1|TRBV20-1|TRBD2
CSASRTSGDNEQFF
TGCAGTGCTAGTCGGACTAGCGGGGACAATGAGCAGTTCTTC
>16|NA|TRBJ1-1|TRBV3-1|NA
CASSLKFRAGNTEAFF
TGTGCCAGCAGCCTAAAGTTCAGGGCGGGAAACACTGAAGCTTTCTTT
>17|few|TRBJ2-6|TRBV5-5|NA
CASSLQGPVSGANVLTF
TGTGCCAGCAGCTTGCAGGGCCCCGTCTCCGGGGCCAACGTCCTGACTTTC
>14|NA|TRBJ1-1|TRBV10-2|NA
CASSHRVGATEAFF
TGCGCCAGCAGTCACAGGGTGGGTGCCACTGAAGCTTTCTTT
>11|NA|TRBJ2-7|TRBV6-5|NA
CASRGLAEQYF
TGTGCCAGCAGGGGTCTGGCCGAGCAGTACTTC
>14|NA|TRBJ2-7|TRBV7-8|TRBD2
CASSFPGLTYEQYF
TGTGCCAGCAGCTTTCCGGGACTAACCTACGAGCAGTACTTC
>15|few|TRBJ2-4|TRBV20-1|TRBD1
CSAPRTGTAKNIQYF
TGCAGTGCTCCGAGGACAGGGACGGCCAAAAACATTCAGTACTTC
>13|NA|TRBJ2-1|TRBV4-2|NA
CASSQAVANEQFF
TGTGCCAGCAGCCAAGCCGTTGCCAATGAGCAGTTCTTC
>15|NA|TRBJ1-1|TRBV5-1|NA
CASSPGHSGGTEAFF
TGCGCCAGCAGCCCGGGACATTCGGGAGGCACTGAAGCTTTCTTT
>13|once|TRBJ1-1|TRBV7-3|NA
CASSLTDVTEAFF
TGTGCCAGCAGCTTAACGGACGTGACTGAAGCTTTCTTT
>15|NA|TRBJ1-2|TRBV7-2|NA
CASSLSRGVGYGYTF
TGTGCCAGCAGCTTGAGTCGAGGGGTGGGCTATGGCTACACCTTC
>14|NA|TRBJ2-7|TRBV5-5|TRBD1
CASSVGTVSYEQYF
TGTGCCAGCAGCGTCGGGACAGTCTCCTACGAGCAGTACTTC
>16|NA|TRBJ2-1|TRBV3-1|NA
CASSQEARKLYNEQFF
TGTGCCAGCAGCCAAGAGGCTCGGAAACTCTACAATGAGCAGTTCTTC
>14|few|TRBJ2-2|TRBV7-3|NA
CASRELGRTGELFF
TGTGCCAGCAGGGAGTTAGGGAGAACCGGGGAGCTGTTTTTT
>17|NA|TRBJ2-7|TRBV5-1|TRBD2
CASSLGLAGDLSYEQYF
TGCGCCAGCAGCTTGGGTCTAGCGGGGGACCTCTCCTACGAGCAGTACTTC
>13|NA|TRBJ2-7|TRBV2|NA
CASGSDTSYEQYF
TGTGCCAGTGGTTCAGACACTTCCTACGAGCAGTACTTC
>17|NA|TRBJ2-1|TRBV7-3|TRBD1
CASSLDFWGTVGNEQFF
TGTGCCAGCAGCTTAGATTTTTGGGGGACAGTGGGTAATGAGCAGTTCTTC